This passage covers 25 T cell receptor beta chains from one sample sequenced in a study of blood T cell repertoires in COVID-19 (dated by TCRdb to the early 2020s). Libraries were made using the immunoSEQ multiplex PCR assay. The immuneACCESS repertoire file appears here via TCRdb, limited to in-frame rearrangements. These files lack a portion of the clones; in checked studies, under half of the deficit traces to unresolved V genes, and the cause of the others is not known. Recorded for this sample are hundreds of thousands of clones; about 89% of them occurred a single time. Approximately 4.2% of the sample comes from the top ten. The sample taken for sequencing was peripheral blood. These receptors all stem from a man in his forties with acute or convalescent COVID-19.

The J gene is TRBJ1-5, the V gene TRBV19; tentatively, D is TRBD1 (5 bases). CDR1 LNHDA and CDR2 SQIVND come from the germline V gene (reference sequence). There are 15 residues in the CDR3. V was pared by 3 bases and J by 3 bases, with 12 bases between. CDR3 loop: CASSIGGDPNQPQHF. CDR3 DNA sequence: TGTGCCAGTAGTATTGGGGGGGACCCCAATCAGCCCCAGCATTTT.

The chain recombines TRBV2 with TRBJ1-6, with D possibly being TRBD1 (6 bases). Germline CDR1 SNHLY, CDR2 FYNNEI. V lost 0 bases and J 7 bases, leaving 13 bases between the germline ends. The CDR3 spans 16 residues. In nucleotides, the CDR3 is TGTGCCAGCAGTGAAGCGCAGGGGCAGTTAAATTCACCCCTCCACTTT. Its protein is CASSEAQGQLNSPLHF.

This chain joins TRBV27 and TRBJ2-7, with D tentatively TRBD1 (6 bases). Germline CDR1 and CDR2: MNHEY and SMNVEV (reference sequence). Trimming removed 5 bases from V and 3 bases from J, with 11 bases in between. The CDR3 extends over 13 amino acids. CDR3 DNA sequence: TGTGCCAGCAGTCGAACAGGGTTCTACGAGCAGTACTTC. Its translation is CASSRTGFYEQYF.

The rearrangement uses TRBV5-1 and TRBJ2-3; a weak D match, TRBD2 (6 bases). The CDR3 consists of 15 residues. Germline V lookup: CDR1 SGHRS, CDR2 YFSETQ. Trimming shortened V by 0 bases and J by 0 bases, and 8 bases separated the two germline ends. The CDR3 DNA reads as TGCGCCAGCAGCTTGGTACTAGCAAGCACAGATACGCAGTATTTT. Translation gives CASSLVLASTDTQYF.

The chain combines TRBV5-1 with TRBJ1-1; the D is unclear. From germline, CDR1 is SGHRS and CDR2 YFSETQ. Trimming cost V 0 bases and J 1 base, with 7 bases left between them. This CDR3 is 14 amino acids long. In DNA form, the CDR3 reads TGCGCCAGCAGCTTGGAGGAGGGGAACACTGAAGCTTTCTTT. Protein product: CASSLEEGNTEAFF. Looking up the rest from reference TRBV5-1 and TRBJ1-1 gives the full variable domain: KAGVTQTPRYLIKTRGQQVTLSCSPISGHRSVSWYQQTPGQGLQFLFEYFSETQRNKGNFPGRFSGRQFSNSRSEMNVSTLELGDSALYLCASSLEEGNTEAFFGQGTRLTVV.

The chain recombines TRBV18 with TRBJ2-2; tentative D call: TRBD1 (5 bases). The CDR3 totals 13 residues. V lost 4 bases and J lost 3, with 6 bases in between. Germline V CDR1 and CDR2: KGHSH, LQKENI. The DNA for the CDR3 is TGTGCCAGCTCACAGGGGTACACCGGGGAGCTGTTTTTT. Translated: CASSQGYTGELFF.

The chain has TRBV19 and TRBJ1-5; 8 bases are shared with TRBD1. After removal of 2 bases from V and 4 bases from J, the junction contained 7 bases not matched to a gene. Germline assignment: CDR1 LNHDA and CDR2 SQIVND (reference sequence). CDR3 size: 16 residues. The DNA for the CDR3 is TGTGCCAGTAGTATAAACCCCGGGACAGGAAATCAGCCCCAGCATTTT. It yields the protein CASSINPGTGNQPQHF.

In DNA form, the CDR3 reads TGTGCCAGCAGCCTAACACAGACAGGGGGAGAGGGCACTGAAGCTTTCTTT. Protein: CASSLTQTGGEGTEAFF. This chain connects TRBV7-8 to TRBJ1-1; 9 bases agree with TRBD1. CDR3 length: 17 amino acids. Germline CDR1 reads SGHVS; CDR2 reads FQNEAQ. The ends lost 5 bases at V and 4 bases at J; junction bases unmatched: 14.

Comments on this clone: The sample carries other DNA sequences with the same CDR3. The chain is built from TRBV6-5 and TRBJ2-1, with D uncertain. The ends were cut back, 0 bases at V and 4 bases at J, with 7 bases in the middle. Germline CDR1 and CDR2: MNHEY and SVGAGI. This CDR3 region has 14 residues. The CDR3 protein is CASSYSSSYNEQFF. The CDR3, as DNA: TGTGCCAGCAGTTACTCGAGTTCTTACAATGAGCAGTTCTTC.

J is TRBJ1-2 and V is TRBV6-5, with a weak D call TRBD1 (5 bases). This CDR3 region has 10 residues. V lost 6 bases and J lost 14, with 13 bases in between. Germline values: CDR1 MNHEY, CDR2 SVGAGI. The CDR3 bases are TGTGCCAGCAGACAGACAGTAGAGACCTTC. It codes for CASRQTVETF.

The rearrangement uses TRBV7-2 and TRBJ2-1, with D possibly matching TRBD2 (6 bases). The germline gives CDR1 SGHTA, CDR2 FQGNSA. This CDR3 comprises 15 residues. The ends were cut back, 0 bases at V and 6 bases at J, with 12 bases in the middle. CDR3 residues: CASSLAGGPANEQFF. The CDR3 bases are TGTGCCAGCAGCTTAGCGGGGGGACCCGCCAATGAGCAGTTCTTC. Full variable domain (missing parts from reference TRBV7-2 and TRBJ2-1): GAGVSQSPSNKVTEKGKDVELRCDPISGHTALYWYRQSLGQGLEFLIYFQGNSAPDKSGLPSDRFSAERTGGSVSTLTIQRTQQEDSAVYLCASSLAGGPANEQFFGPGTRLTVL.

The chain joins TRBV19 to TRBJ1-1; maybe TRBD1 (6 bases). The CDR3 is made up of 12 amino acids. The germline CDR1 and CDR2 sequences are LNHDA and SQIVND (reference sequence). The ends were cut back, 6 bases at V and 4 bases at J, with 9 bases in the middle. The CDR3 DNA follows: TGTGCCAGTAGGGACAGTAGCACTGAAGCTTTCTTT. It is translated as CASRDSSTEAFF.

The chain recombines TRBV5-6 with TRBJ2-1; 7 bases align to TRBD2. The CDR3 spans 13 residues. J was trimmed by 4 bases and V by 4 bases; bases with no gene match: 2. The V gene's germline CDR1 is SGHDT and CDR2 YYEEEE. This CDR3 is CASSPGRYNEQFF. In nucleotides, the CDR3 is TGTGCCAGCAGCCCCGGGAGGTACAATGAGCAGTTCTTC.

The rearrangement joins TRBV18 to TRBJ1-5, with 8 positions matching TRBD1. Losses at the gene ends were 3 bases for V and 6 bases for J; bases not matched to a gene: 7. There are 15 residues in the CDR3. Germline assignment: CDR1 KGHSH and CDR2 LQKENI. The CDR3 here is CASSPDQGAAQPQHF. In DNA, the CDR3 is TGTGCCAGCTCACCCGATCAGGGGGCGGCTCAGCCCCAGCATTTT.

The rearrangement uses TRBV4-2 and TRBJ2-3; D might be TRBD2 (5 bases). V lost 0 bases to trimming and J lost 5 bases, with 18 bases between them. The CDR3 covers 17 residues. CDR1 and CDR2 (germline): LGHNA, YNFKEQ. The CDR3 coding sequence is TGTGCCAGCAGCCAAGAGGGTAAGCGGTCGGTTAAAGATACGCAGTATTTT. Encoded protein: CASSQEGKRSVKDTQYF.

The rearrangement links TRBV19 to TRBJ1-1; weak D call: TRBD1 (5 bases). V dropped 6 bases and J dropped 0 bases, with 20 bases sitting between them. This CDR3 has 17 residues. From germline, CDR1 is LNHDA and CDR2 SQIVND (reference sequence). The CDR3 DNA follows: TGTGCCAGTAGCCTCCGGGGGGGTTATAATATGAACACTGAAGCTTTCTTT. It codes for CASSLRGGYNMNTEAFF.

CDR3 in amino acids: CSVARTGDYNEQFF. The DNA of the CDR3 is TGCAGCGTTGCAAGAACAGGCGATTACAATGAGCAGTTCTTC. The chain employs TRBV29-1 and TRBJ2-1; tentative D call: TRBD1 (5 bases). Germline values: CDR1 SQVTM, CDR2 ANQGSEA. CDR3 length: 14 amino acids. V shed 4 bases and J shed 4 bases, with 14 bases lying between them.

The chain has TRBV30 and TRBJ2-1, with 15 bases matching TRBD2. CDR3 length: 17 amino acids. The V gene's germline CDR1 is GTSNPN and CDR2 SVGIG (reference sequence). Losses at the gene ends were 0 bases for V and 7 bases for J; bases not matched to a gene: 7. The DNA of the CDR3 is TGTGCCTGGAGTGTAAACGGACTAGCGGGGGGGCAAAATGAGCAGTTCTTC. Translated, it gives CAWSVNGLAGGQNEQFF. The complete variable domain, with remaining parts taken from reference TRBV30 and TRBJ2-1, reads SQTIHQWPATLVQPVGSPLSLECTVEGTSNPNLYWYRQAAGRGLQLLFYSVGIGQISSEVPQNLSASRPQDRQFILSSKKLLLSDSGFYLCAWSVNGLAGGQNEQFFGPGTRLTVL.

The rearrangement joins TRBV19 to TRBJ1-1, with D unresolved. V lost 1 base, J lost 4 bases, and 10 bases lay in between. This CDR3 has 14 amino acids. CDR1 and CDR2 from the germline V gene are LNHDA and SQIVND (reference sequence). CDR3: CASSIGAGSTEAFF. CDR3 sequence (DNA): TGTGCCAGTAGTATAGGGGCCGGTTCCACTGAAGCTTTCTTT.

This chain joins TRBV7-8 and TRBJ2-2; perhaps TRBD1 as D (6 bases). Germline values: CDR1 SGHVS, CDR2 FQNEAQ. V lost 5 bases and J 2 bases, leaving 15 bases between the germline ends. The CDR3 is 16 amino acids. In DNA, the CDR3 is TGTGCCAGCAGCCACAGGACAGACCCAAACACCGGGGAGCTGTTTTTT. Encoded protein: CASSHRTDPNTGELFF.

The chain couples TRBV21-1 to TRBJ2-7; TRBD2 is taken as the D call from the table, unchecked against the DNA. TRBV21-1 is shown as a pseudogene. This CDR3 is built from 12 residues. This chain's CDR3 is CASRRGTYEQYF. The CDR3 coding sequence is TGTGCCAGCCGGAGGGGTACCTACGAGCAGTACTTC.

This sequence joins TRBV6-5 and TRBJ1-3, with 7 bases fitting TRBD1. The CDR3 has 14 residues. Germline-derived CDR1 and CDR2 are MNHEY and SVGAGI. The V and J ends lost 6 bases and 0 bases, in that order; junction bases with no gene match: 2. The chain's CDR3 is CASRDRLSGNTIYF. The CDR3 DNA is TGTGCCAGCAGGGACAGGCTCTCTGGAAACACCATATATTTT.

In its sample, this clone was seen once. The CDR3 DNA reads as TGTGCCACCAGTGATTCAGTTAGCGGGGGGTACTACAATGAGCAGTTCTTC. Encoded protein: CATSDSVSGGYYNEQFF. The genes are TRBV24-1 and TRBJ2-1, with TRBD2 identical over 10 bases. CDR3 length: 17 amino acids. Trimming at V came to 2 bases and at J to 3 bases, leaving 6 bases not matched to a gene. The germline gives CDR1 KGHDR, CDR2 SFDVKD.

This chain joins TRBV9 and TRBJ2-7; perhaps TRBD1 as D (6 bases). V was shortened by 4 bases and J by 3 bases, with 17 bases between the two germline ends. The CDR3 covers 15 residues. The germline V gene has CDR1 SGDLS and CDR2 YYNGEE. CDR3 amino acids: CASSPQDSPFYEQYF. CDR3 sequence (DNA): TGTGCCAGCAGCCCCCAGGACAGTCCCTTCTACGAGCAGTACTTC. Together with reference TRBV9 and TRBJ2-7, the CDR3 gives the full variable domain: DSGVTQTPKHLITATGQRVTLRCSPRSGDLSVYWYQQSLDQGLQFLIQYYNGEERAKGNILERFSAQQFPDLHSELNLSSLELGDSALYFCASSPQDSPFYEQYFGPGTRLTVT.

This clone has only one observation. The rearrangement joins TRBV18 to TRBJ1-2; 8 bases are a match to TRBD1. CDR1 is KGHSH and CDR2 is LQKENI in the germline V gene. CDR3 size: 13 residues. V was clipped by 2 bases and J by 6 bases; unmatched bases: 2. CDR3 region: CASSPDRGDGYTF. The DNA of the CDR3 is TGTGCCAGCTCACCAGACAGGGGAGATGGCTACACCTTC.